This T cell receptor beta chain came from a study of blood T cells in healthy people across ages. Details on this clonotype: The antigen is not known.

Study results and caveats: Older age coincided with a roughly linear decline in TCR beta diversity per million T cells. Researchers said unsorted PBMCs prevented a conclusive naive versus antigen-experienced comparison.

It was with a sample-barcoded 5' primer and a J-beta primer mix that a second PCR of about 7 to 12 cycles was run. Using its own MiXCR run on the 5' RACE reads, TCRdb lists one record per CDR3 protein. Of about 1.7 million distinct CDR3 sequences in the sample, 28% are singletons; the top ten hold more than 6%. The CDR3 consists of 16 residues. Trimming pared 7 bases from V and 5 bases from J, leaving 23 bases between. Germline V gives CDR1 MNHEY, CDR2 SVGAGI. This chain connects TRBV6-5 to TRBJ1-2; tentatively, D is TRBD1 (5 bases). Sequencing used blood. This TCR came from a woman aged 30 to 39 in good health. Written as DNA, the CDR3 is TGTGCCAGCACACTACCCGGGCCAGGGATTCGGTATGGCTACACCTTC. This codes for CASTLPGPGIRYGYTF.